Shown below are 2 T cell receptor beta chains from a single sample sequenced in a study of T cell repertoires in cytomegalovirus infection. TCRdb re-called the reads through MiXCR, storing one row per CDR3 protein. The sample carries roughly 860,000 distinct CDR3 sequences, roughly 33% recorded once. These receptors have no identified antigens. The input for sequencing was cultured CD8+ T cells from PBMCs, taken from culture after CMV antigen stimulation. The receptor source for this set is a human donor in good health (CMV status not recorded). Some clones in this sample may be carry-over from other donors' samples.

V usage is TRBV29-1 and J usage is TRBJ2-3; possible D gene TRBD2, 6 bases. Trimming pared 5 bases from V and 0 bases from J, leaving 12 bases between. CDR1 and CDR2 (germline): SQVTM, ANQGSEA. CDR3 size: 14 residues. CDR3 in DNA: TGCAGCGTTCGGGACTTTTATAGCACAGATACGCAGTATTTT. This gives the protein CSVRDFYSTDTQYF.

This clonotype showed up many times. The J gene is TRBJ1-6, the V gene TRBV13; no firm D call. Trimming pared 2 bases from V and 7 bases from J, leaving 12 bases between. Looked up from germline, CDR1 is PRHDT and CDR2 is FYEKMQ (reference sequence). The CDR3 runs 15 residues. This CDR3 reads CASSLSVVDNSPLHF. CDR3 bases: TGTGCCAGCAGCTTATCTGTAGTGGACAATTCACCCCTCCACTTT.